This T cell receptor (beta chain) was identified during a study of T cell changes during pregnancy in multiple sclerosis. Points on this clone: An end of the junction does not agree with germline; a read error may underlie this.

Assay used: immunoSEQ multiplex PCR; TCRdb lists only in-frame clones, some missing. The repertoire holds about 40,000 clones, 85% to 95% seen once, with roughly 1.2% in the top ten. Germline lookup yields CDR1 ENHRY and CDR2 SYGVKD. This CDR3 has 13 residues. V gene TRBV10-3 combines with J gene TRBJ2-7; tentatively, D is TRBD2 (6 bases). The clonotype originates from a female donor with multiple sclerosis, enrolled in a pregnancy study. Sequencing was performed on peripheral blood, taken before pregnancy. CDR3 amino acids: CAIRAGPLYGQYF. The CDR3 bases are TGTGCCATCCGGGCGGGGCCACTCTACGGGCAGTACTTC.